This T cell receptor (beta chain) was captured by sequencing in a study of follicular helper T cells after annual influenza vaccination. Overall study findings and caveats: Only 10-20% of analyzed cells yielded productive TCRB sequences. Undersampling of larger non-cTfh compartments could not be excluded. Most later recoveries of Day 7 ICOS+CD38+ clones were ICOS-CD38- cTfh.

Per time point, roughly 35-110 mL of blood was sampled. Assay used: immunoSEQ multiplex PCR; TCRdb lists only in-frame clones, some missing. The sample lists approximately 11,000 clones; 65% to 85% were seen once. Worth noting for this clone: Its antigen is as yet unknown.

The sample in question was CXCR5- memory CD4+ T cells sorted from blood, obtained 6 weeks after influenza vaccination. The receptor was isolated from an adult who received the influenza vaccine.

CDR3: CASRGRATVQETQYF. The CDR3, as DNA: TGTGCCAGCAGGGGCAGGGCGACCGTTCAAGAGACCCAGTACTTC. V and J are TRBV6-6 and TRBJ2-5; D may be TRBD1 (5 bases). Trimming removed 6 bases at V and 2 bases at J, with 16 bases between. Germline CDR1 MNHNY, CDR2 SVGAGI (reference sequence). This CDR3 comprises 15 residues.